The rows below give T cell receptor beta chains drawn from one sample of a study of blood T cells in healthy people across ages. One entry per CDR3 protein results from TCRdb running MiXCR on the 5' RACE reads. The sample lists over a million distinct CDR3 sequences, approximately 59% occurring once. The specimen was blood. The origin of the receptors is a man aged 18 to 35 in good health. The CDR3 runs from the conserved cysteine through the conserved F or W. A D gene is named only where the DNA matches it firmly. The listing skips clone size in some rows; elsewhere it reads once, few, many or a size class.

clone_size,j_call,d_call,v_call,cdr3_length,cdr3_aa,cdr3_nt
.,TRBJ1-2,TRBD1,TRBV14,15,CASSQVPGGSRGYTF,TGTGCCAGCAGCCAAGTTCCAGGGGGTTCTCGTGGCTACACCTTC
.,TRBJ1-6,.,TRBV7-8,12,CASSSGISPLHF,TGTGCCAGCAGCTCCGGGATTTCACCCCTCCACTTT
once,TRBJ2-3,TRBD2,TRBV24-1,14,CATSDSPGRDTQYF,TGTGCCACCAGTGATTCCCCCGGGAGGGATACGCAGTATTTT
.,TRBJ1-1,TRBD1,TRBV5-1,15,CASSLGQGELTEAFF,TGCGCCAGCAGCTTGGGACAGGGTGAACTGACTGAAGCTTTCTTT
.,TRBJ1-2,.,TRBV29-1,13,CSVRRGGEHGYTF,TGCAGCGTCCGTAGGGGGGGCGAACATGGCTACACCTTC
.,TRBJ2-1,TRBD2,TRBV20-1,15,CSARPPRLAQGEQFF,TGCAGTGCCCGACCACCTCGACTAGCCCAGGGTGAGCAGTTCTTC
.,TRBJ1-1,.,TRBV7-2,16,CASSPRGKLVNTEAFF,TGTGCCAGCAGCCCAAGGGGGAAACTCGTGAACACTGAAGCTTTCTTT
.,TRBJ2-5,.,TRBV29-1,11,CSVDAQETQYF,TGCAGCGTTGACGCTCAAGAGACCCAGTACTTC
many,TRBJ1-1,.,TRBV5-5,14,CASSLVGRSTEAFF,TGTGCCAGCAGCTTGGTGGGGAGGTCCACTGAAGCTTTCTTT
.,TRBJ2-7,.,TRBV12-3/TRBV12-4,16,CASAHVEGALSYEQYF,TGTGCCAGCGCCCACGTTGAGGGAGCGTTATCCTACGAGCAGTACTTC
few,TRBJ2-3,TRBD1,TRBV10-3,15,CAISESDRATDTQYF,TGTGCCATCAGTGAGTCGGACAGGGCAACAGATACGCAGTATTTT
.,TRBJ2-7,.,TRBV6-8,12,CASRKGFYEQYF,TGTGCCAGCAGGAAGGGATTCTACGAGCAGTACTTC
few,TRBJ2-7,TRBD2,TRBV4-1,15,CASSQDSGRPYEQYF,TGCGCCAGCAGCCAAGATAGCGGGAGGCCCTACGAGCAGTACTTC
few,TRBJ2-7,.,TRBV5-1,17,CASSLDPRPYRDSEQYF,TGCGCCAGCAGCTTGGACCCCAGACCCTATAGAGATTCCGAGCAGTACTTC
.,TRBJ2-1,.,TRBV4-3,13,CASSLPSDNEQFF,TGCGCCAGCAGCCTACCCTCGGACAATGAGCAGTTCTTC
.,TRBJ2-7,TRBD2,TRBV4-1,18,CASSQAGGAGGGSYEQYF,TGCGCCAGCAGCCAGGCGGGGGGAGCGGGAGGGGGCTCCTACGAGCAGTACTTC
.,TRBJ2-2,TRBD1,TRBV15,16,CATSRGDRVNTGELFF,TGTGCCACCAGCAGAGGGGACAGGGTAAACACCGGGGAGCTGTTTTTT
.,TRBJ1-2,.,TRBV14,18,CASSQDLGGPFPSYGYTF,TGTGCCAGCAGCCAAGATTTAGGGGGGCCGTTCCCCTCGTATGGCTACACCTTC
.,TRBJ2-5,TRBD2,TRBV9,18,CASSVGGRGGPSQETQYF,TGTGCCAGCAGCGTAGGAGGCCGCGGGGGGCCATCACAAGAGACCCAGTACTTC
.,TRBJ2-1,.,TRBV4-3,15,CASSQDSGAVDEQFF,TGCGCCAGCAGCCAAGATTCGGGGGCCGTCGATGAGCAGTTCTTC
.,TRBJ2-7,.,TRBV9,15,CASSVDMGRNYEQYF,TGTGCCAGCAGCGTAGATATGGGAAGGAATTACGAGCAGTACTTC
.,TRBJ2-5,.,TRBV11-2,18,CASSLGITEGLGQETQYF,TGTGCCAGCAGCTTAGGGATCACAGAGGGGCTAGGGCAAGAGACCCAGTACTTC
.,TRBJ2-1,.,TRBV6-2/TRBV6-3,13,CASSATWVNEQFF,TGTGCCAGCAGCGCCACATGGGTCAATGAGCAGTTCTTC
.,TRBJ2-7,TRBD1,TRBV5-5,16,CASSLTSGTGQYEQYF,TGTGCCAGCAGCTTGACTTCCGGGACAGGGCAGTACGAGCAGTACTTC
.,TRBJ2-1,.,TRBV20-1,16,CSARDPKGEVIYEQFF,TGCAGTGCTAGAGACCCGAAGGGGGAGGTTATATATGAGCAGTTCTTC
.,TRBJ1-6,TRBD1,TRBV4-3,18,CASRVGYRGRKDNSPLHF,TGCGCCAGCAGGGTGGGGTACAGGGGGCGCAAAGATAATTCACCCCTCCACTTT
.,TRBJ2-1,TRBD2,TRBV20-1,17,CSAKGTSGRAQYNEQFF,TGCAGTGCTAAAGGGACTAGCGGGAGGGCCCAATACAATGAGCAGTTCTTC
.,TRBJ2-1,TRBD2,TRBV15,16,CATSKERGSSYNEQFF,TGTGCCACCAGCAAAGAGCGGGGGAGCTCCTACAATGAGCAGTTCTTC
.,TRBJ2-1,TRBD2,TRBV4-1,17,CASSHQTSESSYNEQFF,TGCGCCAGCAGCCACCAGACTAGCGAGAGCTCCTACAATGAGCAGTTCTTC
.,TRBJ2-1,TRBD2,TRBV2,16,CASPTSGGAIGYEQFF,TGTGCCAGTCCGACTAGCGGGGGGGCTATTGGCTATGAGCAGTTCTTC
.,TRBJ2-1,.,TRBV6-5,15,CASSLLAPSYNEQFF,TGTGCCAGCAGCCTTCTAGCGCCCTCCTACAATGAGCAGTTCTTC
.,TRBJ1-2,.,TRBV9,14,CASSVDLGNYGYTF,TGTGCCAGCAGCGTAGATCTGGGAAACTATGGCTACACCTTC
.,TRBJ2-7,TRBD2,TRBV12-3/TRBV12-4,18,CASSRKALSSGSSYEQYF,TGTGCCAGCAGCCGAAAGGCTCTATCTAGCGGGAGCTCCTACGAGCAGTACTTC
.,TRBJ2-7,TRBD2,TRBV9,14,CASSLRTSGEEQYF,TGTGCCAGCAGCCTTAGGACTAGCGGGGAAGAGCAGTACTTC
.,TRBJ2-7,.,TRBV20-1,13,CSAYDGLSYEQYF,TGCAGTGCCTACGACGGTCTCTCCTACGAGCAGTACTTC
.,TRBJ1-2,.,TRBV6-2/TRBV6-3,13,CASASRTVNGYTF,TGTGCCAGCGCAAGTAGGACAGTAAATGGCTACACCTTC
.,TRBJ2-7,.,TRBV12-3/TRBV12-4,13,CASTYHTSSEQYF,TGTGCCAGCACTTATCATACCTCATCCGAGCAGTACTTC
.,TRBJ2-3,TRBD2,TRBV3-1,16,CASSLSGLAPTDTQYF,TGTGCCAGCAGCTTGAGCGGACTAGCTCCCACAGATACGCAGTATTTT
.,TRBJ2-3,.,TRBV11-2,15,CASSSGASSTDTQYF,TGTGCCAGCAGCTCGGGAGCCTCTAGCACAGATACGCAGTATTTT
.,TRBJ1-5,.,TRBV20-1,12,CSVGESSQPQHF,TGCAGTGTAGGGGAGTCTAGTCAGCCCCAGCATTTT
few,TRBJ2-7,TRBD1,TRBV27,14,CASRLTGGGYEQYF,TGTGCCAGCAGGTTAACAGGGGGCGGCTACGAGCAGTACTTC
.,TRBJ2-4,TRBD1,TRBV6-2/TRBV6-3,17,CASSSFGQGLAKNIQYF,TGTGCCAGCAGTTCGTTCGGACAGGGACTAGCCAAAAACATTCAGTACTTC
few,TRBJ2-1,TRBD2,TRBV20-1,14,CSAGAGLGYNEQFF,TGCAGTGCTGGGGCGGGACTAGGATACAATGAGCAGTTCTTC
.,TRBJ2-7,.,TRBV6-5,14,CASSYGQTNYEQYF,TGTGCCAGCAGTTACGGACAGACGAACTACGAGCAGTACTTC
.,TRBJ2-3,.,TRBV4-3,13,CASSQATGTQQYF,TGCGCCAGCAGCCAAGCCACCGGGACACAGCAGTATTTT
once,TRBJ2-7,.,TRBV6-1,14,CASTPGDESYEQYF,TGTGCCAGCACCCCGGGCGACGAGTCCTACGAGCAGTACTTC
.,TRBJ1-2,.,TRBV27,14,CASSPMGLNYGYTF,TGTGCCAGCAGCCCCATGGGCCTTAACTATGGCTACACCTTC
.,TRBJ2-3,.,TRBV6-6,16,CASRPVSLADSDTQYF,TGTGCCAGCAGACCCGTTTCCTTAGCGGATTCAGATACGCAGTATTTT
.,TRBJ2-3,.,TRBV6-2/TRBV6-3,11,CASQTWDTQYF,TGTGCCAGCCAAACGTGGGATACGCAGTATTTT
once,TRBJ2-7,.,TRBV7-9,12,CASSLLIYEQYF,TGTGCCAGCAGCTTGCTAATCTACGAGCAGTACTTC
.,TRBJ2-7,.,TRBV5-5,13,CASPEWSSYEQYF,TGTGCCAGCCCAGAGTGGTCCTCCTACGAGCAGTACTTC
.,TRBJ2-3,TRBD2,TRBV5-1,19,CASSSSHLAGGASTDTQYF,TGCGCCAGCAGCTCGTCCCATCTAGCGGGAGGGGCTAGCACAGATACGCAGTATTTT
.,TRBJ1-1,.,TRBV4-2,14,CASSQIHPNTEAFF,TGTGCCAGCAGCCAAATACACCCAAACACTGAAGCTTTCTTT
.,TRBJ2-3,.,TRBV20-1,15,CSAQGGGNPTDTQYF,TGCAGTGCCCAGGGGGGGGGCAATCCCACAGATACGCAGTATTTT